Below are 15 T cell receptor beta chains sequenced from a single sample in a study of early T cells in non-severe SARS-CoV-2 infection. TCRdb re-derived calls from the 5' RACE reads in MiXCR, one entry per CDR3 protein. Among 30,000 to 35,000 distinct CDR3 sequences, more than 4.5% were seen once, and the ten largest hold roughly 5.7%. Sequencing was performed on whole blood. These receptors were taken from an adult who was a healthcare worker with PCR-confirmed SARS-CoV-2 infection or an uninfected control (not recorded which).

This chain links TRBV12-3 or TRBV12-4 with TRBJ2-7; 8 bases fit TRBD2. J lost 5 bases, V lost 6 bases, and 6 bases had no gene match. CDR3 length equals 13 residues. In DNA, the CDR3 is TGTGCCAGCAGGGCGGGACTAGTTGACGAGCAGTACTTC. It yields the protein CASRAGLVDEQYF.

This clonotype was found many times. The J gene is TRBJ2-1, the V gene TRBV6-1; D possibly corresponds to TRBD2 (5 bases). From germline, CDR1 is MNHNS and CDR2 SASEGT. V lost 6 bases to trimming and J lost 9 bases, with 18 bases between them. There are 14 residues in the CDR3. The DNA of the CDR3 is TGTGCCAGCAGGGATCAGAGGGCCTCCCCTGAGCAGTTCTTC. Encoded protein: CASRDQRASPEQFF.

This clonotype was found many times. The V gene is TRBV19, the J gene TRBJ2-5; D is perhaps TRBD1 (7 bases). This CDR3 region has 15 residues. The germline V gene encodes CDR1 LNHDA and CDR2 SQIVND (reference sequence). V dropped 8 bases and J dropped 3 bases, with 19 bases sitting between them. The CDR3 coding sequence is TGTGCCAGTGGGGGGCTCGGGACAGCTGAAGAGACCCAGTACTTC. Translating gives CASGGLGTAEETQYF.

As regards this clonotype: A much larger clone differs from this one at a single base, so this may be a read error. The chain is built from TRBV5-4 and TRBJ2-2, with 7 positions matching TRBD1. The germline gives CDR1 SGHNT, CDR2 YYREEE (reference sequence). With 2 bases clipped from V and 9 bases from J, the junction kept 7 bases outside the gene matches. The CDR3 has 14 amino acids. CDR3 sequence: CASSFDRETWELFF. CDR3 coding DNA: TGTGCCAGCAGCTTCGACAGGGAGACCTGGGAGCTGTTTTTT.

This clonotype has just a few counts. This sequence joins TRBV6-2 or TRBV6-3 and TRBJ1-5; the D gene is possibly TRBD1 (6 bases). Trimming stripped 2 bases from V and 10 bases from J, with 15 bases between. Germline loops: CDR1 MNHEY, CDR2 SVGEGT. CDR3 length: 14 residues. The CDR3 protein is CASSYGGGAVPQHF. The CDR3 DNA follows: TGTGCCAGCAGTTACGGGGGCGGCGCTGTCCCCCAGCATTTT.

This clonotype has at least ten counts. DNA for the CDR3: TGCGCCAGCAGTGATGGTCAGGGGCCCTACGAGCAGTACGTC. Its translation is CASSDGQGPYEQYV. V gene TRBV10-2 combines with J gene TRBJ2-7; the D gene is possibly TRBD1 (6 bases). Per germline, CDR1 WSHSY and CDR2 SAAADI. The V end was cut by 3 bases, the J end by 2 bases, with 11 bases between. This CDR3 spans 14 amino acids.

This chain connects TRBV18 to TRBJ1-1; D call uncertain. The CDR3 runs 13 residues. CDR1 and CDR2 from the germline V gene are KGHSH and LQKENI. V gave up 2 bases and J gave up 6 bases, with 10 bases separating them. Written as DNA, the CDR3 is TGTGCCAGCTCACCAAGGCTGGATTCTGAAGCTTTCTTT. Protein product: CASSPRLDSEAFF.

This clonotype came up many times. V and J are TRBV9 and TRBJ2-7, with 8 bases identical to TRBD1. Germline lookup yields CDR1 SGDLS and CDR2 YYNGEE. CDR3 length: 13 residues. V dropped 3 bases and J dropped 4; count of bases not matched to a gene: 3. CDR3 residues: CASSGQGAYEQYF. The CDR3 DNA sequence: TGTGCCAGCAGCGGGCAGGGGGCTTACGAGCAGTACTTC.

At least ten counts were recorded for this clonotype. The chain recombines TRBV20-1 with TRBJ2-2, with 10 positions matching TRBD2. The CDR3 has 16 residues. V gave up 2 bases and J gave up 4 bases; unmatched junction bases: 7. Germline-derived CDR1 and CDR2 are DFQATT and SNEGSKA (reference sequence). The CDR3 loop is CSARRAGGGITGELFF. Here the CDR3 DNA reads TGCAGTGCTAGAAGAGCGGGAGGGGGCATCACCGGGGAGCTGTTTTTT.

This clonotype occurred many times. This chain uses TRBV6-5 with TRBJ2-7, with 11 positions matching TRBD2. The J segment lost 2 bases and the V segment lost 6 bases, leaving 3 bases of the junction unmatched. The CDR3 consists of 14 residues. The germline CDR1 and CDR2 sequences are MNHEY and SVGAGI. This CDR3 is CASSSGLAAYEQYF. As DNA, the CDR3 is TGTGCCAGCAGCTCGGGACTAGCGGCCTACGAGCAGTACTTC.

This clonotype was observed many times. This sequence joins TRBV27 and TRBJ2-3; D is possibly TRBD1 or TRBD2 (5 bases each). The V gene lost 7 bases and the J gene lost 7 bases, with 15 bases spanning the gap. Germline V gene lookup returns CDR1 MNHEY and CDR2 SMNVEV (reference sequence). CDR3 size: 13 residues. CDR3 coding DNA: TGTGCCAGCACAGAGGGGTTCGGGAATACGCAGTATTTT. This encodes CASTEGFGNTQYF.

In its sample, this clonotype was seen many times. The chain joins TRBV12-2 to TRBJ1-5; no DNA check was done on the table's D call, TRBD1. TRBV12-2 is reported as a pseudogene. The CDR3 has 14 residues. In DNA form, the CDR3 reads TGTGCAAGTCGTCACTATACAGGGAATCAGCCCCAGCATTTT. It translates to CASRHYTGNQPQHF.

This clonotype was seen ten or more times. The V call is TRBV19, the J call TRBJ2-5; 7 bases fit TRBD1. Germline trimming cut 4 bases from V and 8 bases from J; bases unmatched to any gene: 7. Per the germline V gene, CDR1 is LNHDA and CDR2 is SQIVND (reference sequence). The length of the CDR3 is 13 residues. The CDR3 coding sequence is TGTGCCAGTAGTAGTTTACAGGGGATAACCCAGTACTTC. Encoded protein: CASSSLQGITQYF.

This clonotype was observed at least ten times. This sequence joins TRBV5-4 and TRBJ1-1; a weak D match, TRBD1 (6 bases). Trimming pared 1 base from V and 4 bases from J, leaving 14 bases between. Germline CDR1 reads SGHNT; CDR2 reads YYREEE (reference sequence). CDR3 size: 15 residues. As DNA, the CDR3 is TGTGCCAGCAGCTTGACAGGAGAGGGGGTCACTGAAGCTTTCTTT. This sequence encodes CASSLTGEGVTEAFF.

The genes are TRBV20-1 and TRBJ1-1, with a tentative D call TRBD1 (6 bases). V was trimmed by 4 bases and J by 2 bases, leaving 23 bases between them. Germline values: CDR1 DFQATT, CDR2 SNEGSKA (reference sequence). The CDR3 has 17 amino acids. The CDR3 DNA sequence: TGCAGTGCTACCAGTCGGGACAATTACGCTTTTAACACTGAAGCTTTCTTT. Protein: CSATSRDNYAFNTEAFF.